This T cell receptor (beta chain) was captured in a study of cytomegalovirus exposure and HLA in healthy donors. From germline, CDR1 is MNHNS and CDR2 SASEGT. The length of the CDR3 is 14 residues. V was pared by 7 bases and J by 7 bases, with 12 bases of the junction left unmatched. Profiling relied on immunoSEQ multiplex PCR, and the TCRdb table lists in-frame clones only, not all of them. The sample lists about 79,000 clones, 93% occurring once. The receptor comes from a woman aged 25 to 45 in good health and CMV-seronegative. Sequencing was done on a sample of PBMCs. The rearrangement joins TRBV6-1 to TRBJ2-7; 8 bases are shared with TRBD2. Here the CDR3 reads CASTPVAGPREQYF. The CDR3, as DNA: TGTGCCAGCACCCCCGTAGCGGGGCCTCGGGAGCAGTACTTC.